This TCR beta chain was observed in a study of T-cell memory formation after mild COVID-19. General study points: CD4/CD8 balance held among clones contracting day 15 to 85, and later expanders leaned CD4+. Contracting CD4+ clones were located mainly in CM and EM, and CD8+ clones in EMRA.

After 5'RACE with constant-segment primers, TCR alpha and TCR beta cDNA libraries carrying sample barcodes and UMIs were obtained. TCRdb ran MiXCR on the 5' RACE reads and lists one entry per CDR3 protein. The sample has roughly 310,000 distinct CDR3 sequences, around a sixth seen once. This clonotype was counted a few times. The antigen remains unidentified. Germline CDR1 reads SGHDN; CDR2 reads FVKESK. This CDR3 region has 16 residues. V was trimmed by 1 base and J by 2 bases, leaving 12 bases between them. The sequenced material came from PBMCs or a T cell subset sorted from them (not recorded which). The TCR was taken from a man between 18 and 29 years old who had mild COVID-19 (a few samples of this study predate the infection). Cell type and time point are not known. The chain couples TRBV14 to TRBJ1-3; no reliable D call. CDR3 amino acids: CASSQGLGVPGNTIYF. DNA of the CDR3: TGTGCCAGCAGCCAAGGGCTTGGAGTTCCTGGAAACACCATATATTTT.